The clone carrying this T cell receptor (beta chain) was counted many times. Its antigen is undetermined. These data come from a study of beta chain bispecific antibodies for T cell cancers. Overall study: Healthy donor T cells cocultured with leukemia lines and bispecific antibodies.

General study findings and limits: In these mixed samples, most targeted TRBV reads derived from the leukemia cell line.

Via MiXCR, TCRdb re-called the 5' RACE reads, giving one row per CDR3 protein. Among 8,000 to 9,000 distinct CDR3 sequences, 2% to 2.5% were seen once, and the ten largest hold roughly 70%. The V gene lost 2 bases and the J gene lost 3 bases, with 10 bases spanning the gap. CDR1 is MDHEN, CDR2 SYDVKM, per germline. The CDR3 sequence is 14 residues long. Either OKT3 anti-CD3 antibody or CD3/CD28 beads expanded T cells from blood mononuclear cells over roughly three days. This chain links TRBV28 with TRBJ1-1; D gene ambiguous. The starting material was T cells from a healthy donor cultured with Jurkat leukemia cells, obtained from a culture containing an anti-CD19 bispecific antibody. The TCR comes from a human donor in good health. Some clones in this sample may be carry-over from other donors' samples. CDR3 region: CASSLKGSDTEAFF. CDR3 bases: TGTGCCAGCAGTTTAAAAGGGTCTGACACTGAAGCTTTCTTT.